This T cell receptor (beta chain) was captured by sequencing in a study of blood T cell repertoires in COVID-19. Turning to the study itself: Spain, Italy and the United States supplied samples that represented acute and convalescent COVID-19. The cDNA or gDNA used as material had been derived from T cells, B-cell-depleted T cells, or PBMCs.

Sequencing was performed with immunoSEQ multiplex PCR; in TCRdb, only in-frame clones are kept and a portion is missing. This table holds about 140,000 clones, around 76% found once. This sequence was found in a man in his sixties with acute or convalescent COVID-19. Sequenced input: peripheral blood.

The DNA for the CDR3 is TGTGCCAGCAGCTTAGATGAGGCCGGGAACACTGAAGCTTTCTTT. Encoded protein: CASSLDEAGNTEAFF. The V call is TRBV11-2, the J call TRBJ1-1, with unresolved D. Germline loops: CDR1 SGHAT, CDR2 FQNNGV. V lost 0 bases, J lost 1 base, and 9 bases lay in between. The CDR3 is made up of 15 amino acids.